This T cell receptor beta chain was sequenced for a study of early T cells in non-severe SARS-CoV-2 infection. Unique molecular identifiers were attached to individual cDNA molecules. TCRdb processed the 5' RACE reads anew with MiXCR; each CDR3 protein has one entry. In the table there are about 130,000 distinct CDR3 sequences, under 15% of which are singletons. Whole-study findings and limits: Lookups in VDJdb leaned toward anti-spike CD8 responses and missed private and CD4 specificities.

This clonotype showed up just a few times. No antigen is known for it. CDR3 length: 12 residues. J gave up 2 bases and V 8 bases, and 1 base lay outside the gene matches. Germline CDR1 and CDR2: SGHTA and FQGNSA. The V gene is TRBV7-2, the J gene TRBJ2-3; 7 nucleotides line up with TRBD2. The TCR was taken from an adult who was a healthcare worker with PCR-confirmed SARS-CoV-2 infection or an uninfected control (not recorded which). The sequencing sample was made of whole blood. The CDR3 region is CASRGVTDTQYF. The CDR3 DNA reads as TGTGCCAGCCGGGGGGTCACAGATACGCAGTATTTT. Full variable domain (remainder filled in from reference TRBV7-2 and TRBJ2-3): GAGVSQSPSNKVTEKGKDVELRCDPISGHTALYWYRQSLGQGLEFLIYFQGNSAPDKSGLPSDRFSAERTGGSVSTLTIQRTQQEDSAVYLCASRGVTDTQYFGPGTRLTVL.